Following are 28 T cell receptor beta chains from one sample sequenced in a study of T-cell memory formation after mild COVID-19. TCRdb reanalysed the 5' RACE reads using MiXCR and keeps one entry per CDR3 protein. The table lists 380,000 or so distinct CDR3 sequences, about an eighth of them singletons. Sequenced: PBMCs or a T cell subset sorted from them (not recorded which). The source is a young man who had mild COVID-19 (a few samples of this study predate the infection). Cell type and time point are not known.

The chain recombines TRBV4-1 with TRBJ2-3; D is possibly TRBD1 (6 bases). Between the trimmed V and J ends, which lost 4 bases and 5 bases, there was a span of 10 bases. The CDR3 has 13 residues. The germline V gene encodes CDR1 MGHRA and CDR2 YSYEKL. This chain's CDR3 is CASSRPTGDTQYF. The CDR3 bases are TGCGCCAGCAGCCGACCGACAGGAGATACGCAGTATTTT.

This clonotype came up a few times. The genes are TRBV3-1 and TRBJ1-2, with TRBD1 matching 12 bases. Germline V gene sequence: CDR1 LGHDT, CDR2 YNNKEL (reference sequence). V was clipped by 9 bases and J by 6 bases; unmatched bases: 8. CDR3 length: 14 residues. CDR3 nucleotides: TGTGCCAGTACCCCGGGGACAGGGGGCAATGGCTACACCTTC. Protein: CASTPGTGGNGYTF.

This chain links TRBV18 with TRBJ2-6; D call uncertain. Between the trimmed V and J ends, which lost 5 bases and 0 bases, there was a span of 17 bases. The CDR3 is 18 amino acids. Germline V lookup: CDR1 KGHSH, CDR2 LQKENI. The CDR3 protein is CASSSSSAPTSGANVLTF. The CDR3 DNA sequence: TGTGCCAGCTCATCCAGTTCAGCCCCAACCTCTGGGGCCAACGTCCTGACTTTC.

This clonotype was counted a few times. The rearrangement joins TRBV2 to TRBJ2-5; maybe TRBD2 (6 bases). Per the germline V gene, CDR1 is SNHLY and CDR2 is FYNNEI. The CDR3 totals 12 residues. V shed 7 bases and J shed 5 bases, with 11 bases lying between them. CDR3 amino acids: CASTGDGETQYF. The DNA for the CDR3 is TGTGCCAGCACGGGGGATGGCGAGACCCAGTACTTC.

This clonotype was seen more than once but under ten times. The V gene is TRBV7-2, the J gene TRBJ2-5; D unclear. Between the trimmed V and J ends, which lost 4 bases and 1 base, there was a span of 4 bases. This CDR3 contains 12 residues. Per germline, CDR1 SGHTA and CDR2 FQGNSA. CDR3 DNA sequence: TGTGCCAGCAGCTGGGCCCAAGAGACCCAGTACTTC. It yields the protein CASSWAQETQYF.

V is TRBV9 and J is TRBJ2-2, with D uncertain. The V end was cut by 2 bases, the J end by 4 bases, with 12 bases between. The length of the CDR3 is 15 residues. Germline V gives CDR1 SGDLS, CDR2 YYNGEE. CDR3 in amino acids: CASSVLDQATGELFF. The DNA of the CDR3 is TGTGCCAGCAGCGTCCTCGATCAGGCCACCGGGGAGCTGTTTTTT.

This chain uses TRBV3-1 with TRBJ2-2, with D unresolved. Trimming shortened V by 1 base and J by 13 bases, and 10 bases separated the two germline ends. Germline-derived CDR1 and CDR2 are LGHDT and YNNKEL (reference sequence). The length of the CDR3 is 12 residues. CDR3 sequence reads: CASSQALGRLFF. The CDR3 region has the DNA TGTGCCAGCAGCCAAGCCCTTGGAAGGCTGTTTTTT.

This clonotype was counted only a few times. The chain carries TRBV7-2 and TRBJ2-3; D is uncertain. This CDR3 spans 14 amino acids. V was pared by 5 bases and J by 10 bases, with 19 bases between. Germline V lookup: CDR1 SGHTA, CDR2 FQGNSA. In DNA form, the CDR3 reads TGTGCCAGCAGCCCGCCCTTATTAGTTTCCCCGCAGTATTTT. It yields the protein CASSPPLLVSPQYF.

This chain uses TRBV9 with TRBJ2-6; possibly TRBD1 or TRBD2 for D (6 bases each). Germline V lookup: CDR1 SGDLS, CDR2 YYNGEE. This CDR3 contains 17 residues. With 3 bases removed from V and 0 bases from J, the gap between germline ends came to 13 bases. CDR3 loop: CASSAGALVSGANVLTF. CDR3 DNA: TGTGCCAGCAGCGCGGGGGCCCTGGTCTCTGGGGCCAACGTCCTGACTTTC. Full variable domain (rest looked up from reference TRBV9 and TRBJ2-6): DSGVTQTPKHLITATGQRVTLRCSPRSGDLSVYWYQQSLDQGLQFLIQYYNGEERAKGNILERFSAQQFPDLHSELNLSSLELGDSALYFCASSAGALVSGANVLTFGAGSRLTVL.

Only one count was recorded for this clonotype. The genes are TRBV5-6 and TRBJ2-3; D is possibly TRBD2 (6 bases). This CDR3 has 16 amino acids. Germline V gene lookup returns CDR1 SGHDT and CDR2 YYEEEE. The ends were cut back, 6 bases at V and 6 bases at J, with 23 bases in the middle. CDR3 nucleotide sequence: TGTGCCAGCACCTCAGCGGGTAGGGGCCCCGGGGATACGCAGTATTTT. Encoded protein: CASTSAGRGPGDTQYF.

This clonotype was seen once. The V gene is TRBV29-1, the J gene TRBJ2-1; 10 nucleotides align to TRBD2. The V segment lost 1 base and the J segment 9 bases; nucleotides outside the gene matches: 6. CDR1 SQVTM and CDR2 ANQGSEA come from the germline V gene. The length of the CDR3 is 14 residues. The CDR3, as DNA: TGCAGCGTTGAAGGGCTAGCGGGGGATCCTGAGCAGTTCTTC. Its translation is CSVEGLAGDPEQFF.

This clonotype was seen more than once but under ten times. CDR3 sequence (DNA): TGTGCCAGCCGCGGGGCCAAAAACATTCAGTACTTC. Amino acids: CASRGAKNIQYF. The chain combines TRBV5-4 with TRBJ2-4; perhaps TRBD2 as D (5 bases). CDR1 is SGHNT, CDR2 YYREEE, per germline (reference sequence). Deletions cut 7 bases from V and 1 base from J, with 6 bases between. CDR3 length: 12 amino acids. The full variable domain, in which reference TRBV5-4 and TRBJ2-4 provide the parts outside the CDR3, is ETGVTQSPTHLIKTRGQQVTLRCSSQSGHNTVSWYQQALGQGPQFIFQYYREEENGRGNFPPRFSGLQFPNYSSELNVNALELDDSALYLCASRGAKNIQYFGAGTRLSVL.

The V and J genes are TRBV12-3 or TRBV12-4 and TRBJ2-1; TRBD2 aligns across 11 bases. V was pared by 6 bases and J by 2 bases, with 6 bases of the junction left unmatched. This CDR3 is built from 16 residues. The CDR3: CASSPRLAGTYNEQFF. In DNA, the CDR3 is TGTGCCAGCAGCCCAAGACTAGCGGGGACCTACAATGAGCAGTTCTTC.

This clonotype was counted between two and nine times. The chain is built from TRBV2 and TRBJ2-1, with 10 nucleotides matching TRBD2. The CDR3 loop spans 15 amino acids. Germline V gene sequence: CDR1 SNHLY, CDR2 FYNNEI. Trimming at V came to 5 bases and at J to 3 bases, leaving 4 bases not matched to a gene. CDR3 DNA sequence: TGTGCCAGCAGTCCCGAGCGGGGGGGCTACAATGAGCAGTTCTTC. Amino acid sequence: CASSPERGGYNEQFF.

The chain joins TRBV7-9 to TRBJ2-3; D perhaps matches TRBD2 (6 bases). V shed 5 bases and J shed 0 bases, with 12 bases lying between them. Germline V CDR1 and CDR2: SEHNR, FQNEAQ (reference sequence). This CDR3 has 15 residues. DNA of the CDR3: TGTGCCAGCAGCCCCGGGACTTCTAGCACAGATACGCAGTATTTT. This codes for CASSPGTSSTDTQYF.

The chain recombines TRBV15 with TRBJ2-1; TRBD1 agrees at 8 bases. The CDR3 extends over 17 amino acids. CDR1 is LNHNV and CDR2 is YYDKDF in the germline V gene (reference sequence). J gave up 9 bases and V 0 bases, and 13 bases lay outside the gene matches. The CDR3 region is CATSRDLADTDRGEQFF. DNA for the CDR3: TGTGCCACCAGCAGAGATTTGGCGGACACCGACAGGGGTGAGCAGTTCTTC.

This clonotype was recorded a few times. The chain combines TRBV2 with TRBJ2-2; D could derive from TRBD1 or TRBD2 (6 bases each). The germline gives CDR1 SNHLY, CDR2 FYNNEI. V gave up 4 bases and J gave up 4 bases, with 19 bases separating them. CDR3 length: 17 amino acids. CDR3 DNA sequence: TGTGCCAGCAGTGTGTTCGCCGGAGGGGGAGGCACCGGGGAGCTGTTTTTT. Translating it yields CASSVFAGGGGTGELFF.

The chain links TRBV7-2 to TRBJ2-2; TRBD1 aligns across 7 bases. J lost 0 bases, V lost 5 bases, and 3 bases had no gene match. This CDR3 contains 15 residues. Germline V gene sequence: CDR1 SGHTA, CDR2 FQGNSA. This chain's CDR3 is CASSEGTANTGELFF. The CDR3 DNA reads TGTGCCAGCAGCGAGGGGACAGCGAACACCGGGGAGCTGTTTTTT.

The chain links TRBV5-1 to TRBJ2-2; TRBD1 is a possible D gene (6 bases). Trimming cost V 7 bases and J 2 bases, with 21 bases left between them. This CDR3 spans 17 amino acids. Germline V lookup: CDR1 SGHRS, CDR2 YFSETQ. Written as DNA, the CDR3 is TGCGCCAGCCGGGGTTGGGGGCGACACCTTAACACCGGGGAGCTGTTTTTT. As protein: CASRGWGRHLNTGELFF.

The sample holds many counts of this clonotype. This CDR3 is CSARGDRRRVYEQYF. The CDR3, as DNA: TGCAGTGCTAGAGGGGACCGACGGAGAGTCTACGAGCAGTACTTC. The chain recombines TRBV20-1 with TRBJ2-7; D is perhaps TRBD1 or TRBD2 (5 bases each). Deletions cut 1 base from V and 3 bases from J, with 16 bases between. Germline loops: CDR1 DFQATT, CDR2 SNEGSKA (reference sequence). This CDR3 comprises 15 residues.

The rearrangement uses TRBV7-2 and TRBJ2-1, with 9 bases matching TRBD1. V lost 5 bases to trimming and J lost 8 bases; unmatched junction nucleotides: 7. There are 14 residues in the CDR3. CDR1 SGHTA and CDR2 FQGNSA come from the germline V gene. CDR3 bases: TGTGCCAGCAGCCCGGGACAGGGCAGGGATGAGCAGTTCTTC. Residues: CASSPGQGRDEQFF.

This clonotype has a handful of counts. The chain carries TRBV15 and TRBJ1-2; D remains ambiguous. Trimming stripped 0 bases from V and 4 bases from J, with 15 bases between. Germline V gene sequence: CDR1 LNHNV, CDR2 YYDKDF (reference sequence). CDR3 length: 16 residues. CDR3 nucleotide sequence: TGTGCCACCAGCAGAGATTCGTTTGCATTTAGCTATGGCTACACCTTC. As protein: CATSRDSFAFSYGYTF.

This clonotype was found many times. The CDR3 loop is CASGTGSTDTQYF. As DNA, the CDR3 is TGTGCCAGCGGAACAGGGAGCACAGATACGCAGTATTTT. This chain joins TRBV5-5 and TRBJ2-3, with D tentatively TRBD1 (6 bases). Germline V gene data show CDR1 as SGHKS and CDR2 as YYEKEE (reference sequence). Trimming stripped 7 bases from V and 0 bases from J, with 9 bases between. The CDR3 runs 13 residues.

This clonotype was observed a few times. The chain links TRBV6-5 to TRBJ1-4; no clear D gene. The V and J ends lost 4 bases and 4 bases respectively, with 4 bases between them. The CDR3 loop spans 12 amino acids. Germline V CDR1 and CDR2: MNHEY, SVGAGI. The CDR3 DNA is TGTGCCAGCAGTTCCCTTAATGAAAAACTGTTTTTT. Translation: CASSSLNEKLFF.

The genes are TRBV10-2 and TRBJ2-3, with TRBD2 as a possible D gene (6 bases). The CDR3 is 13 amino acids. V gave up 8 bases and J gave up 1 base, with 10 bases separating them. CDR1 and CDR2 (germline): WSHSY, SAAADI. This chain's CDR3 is CASGDSRTDTQYF. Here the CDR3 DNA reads TGCGCCAGCGGGGACTCGCGCACAGATACGCAGTATTTT.

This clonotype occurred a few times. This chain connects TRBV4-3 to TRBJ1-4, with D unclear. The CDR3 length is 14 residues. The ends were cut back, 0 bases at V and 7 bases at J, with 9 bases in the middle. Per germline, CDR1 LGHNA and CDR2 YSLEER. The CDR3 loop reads CASSQEGTGEKLFF. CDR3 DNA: TGCGCCAGCAGCCAAGAGGGTACGGGTGAAAAACTGTTTTTT.

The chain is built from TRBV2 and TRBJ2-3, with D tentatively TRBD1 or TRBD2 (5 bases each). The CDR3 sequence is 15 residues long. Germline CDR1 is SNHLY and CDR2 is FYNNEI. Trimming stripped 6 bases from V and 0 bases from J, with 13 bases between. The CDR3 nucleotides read TGTGCCAGCAGCGGGGACCTTAGGAGCACAGATACGCAGTATTTT. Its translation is CASSGDLRSTDTQYF.

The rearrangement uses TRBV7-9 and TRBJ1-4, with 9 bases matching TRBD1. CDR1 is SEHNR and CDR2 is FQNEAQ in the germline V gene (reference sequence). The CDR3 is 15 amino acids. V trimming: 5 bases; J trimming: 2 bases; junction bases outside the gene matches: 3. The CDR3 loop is CASSPGTGTNEKLFF. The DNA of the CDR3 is TGTGCCAGCAGCCCCGGGACAGGGACTAATGAAAAACTGTTTTTT. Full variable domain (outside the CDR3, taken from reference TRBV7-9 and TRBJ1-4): DTGVSQNPRHKITKRGQNVTFRCDPISEHNRLYWYRQTLGQGPEFLTYFQNEAQLEKSRLLSDRFSAERPKGSFSTLEIQRTEQGDSAMYLCASSPGTGTNEKLFFGSGTQLSVL.